This TCR beta chain derives from a study of Tregs in tolerant kidney transplant recipients. Looking at the study overall: An approximately 3-day belatacept mixed lymphocyte reaction, sometimes plus 5-day graft donor restimulation, preceded CD4+CD25+CD127- sorting. Antibodies separated recipient from donor cells.

Turning to this clone: Its target is not known.

From germline, CDR1 is MNHNS and CDR2 SASEGT. The CDR3 totals 14 residues. Between the trimmed V and J ends, which lost 5 bases and 2 bases, there was a span of 13 bases. Clones were sequenced by immunoSEQ multiplex PCR, and TCRdb holds only the in-frame ones, with some missing. The data show 9,500 to 12,000 clones, more than 75% seen once. The V call is TRBV6-1, the J call TRBJ2-7; D may be TRBD1 (5 bases). This clonotype was sampled from a human patient who received a combined kidney and bone marrow transplant. The material was Tregs from blood cultured with allogeneic cells, obtained before the transplant. The CDR3 reads CASSYGHQAYEQYF. The CDR3 nucleotides are TGTGCCAGCAGTTATGGACACCAGGCCTACGAGCAGTACTTC.